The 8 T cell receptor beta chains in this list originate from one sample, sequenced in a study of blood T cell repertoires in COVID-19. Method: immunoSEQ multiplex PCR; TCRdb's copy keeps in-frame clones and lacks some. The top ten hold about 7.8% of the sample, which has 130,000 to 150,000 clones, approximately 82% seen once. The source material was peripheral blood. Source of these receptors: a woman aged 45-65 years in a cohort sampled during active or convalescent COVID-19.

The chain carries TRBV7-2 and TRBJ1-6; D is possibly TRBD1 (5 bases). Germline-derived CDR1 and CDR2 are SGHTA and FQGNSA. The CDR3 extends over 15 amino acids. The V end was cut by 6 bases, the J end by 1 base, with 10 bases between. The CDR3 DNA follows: TGTGCCAGCAGGACCCAGGGTTCCTATAATTCACCCCTCCACTTT. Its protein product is CASRTQGSYNSPLHF. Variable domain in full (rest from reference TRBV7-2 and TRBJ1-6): GAGVSQSPSNKVTEKGKDVELRCDPISGHTALYWYRQSLGQGLEFLIYFQGNSAPDKSGLPSDRFSAERTGGSVSTLTIQRTQQEDSAVYLCASRTQGSYNSPLHFGNGTRLTVT.

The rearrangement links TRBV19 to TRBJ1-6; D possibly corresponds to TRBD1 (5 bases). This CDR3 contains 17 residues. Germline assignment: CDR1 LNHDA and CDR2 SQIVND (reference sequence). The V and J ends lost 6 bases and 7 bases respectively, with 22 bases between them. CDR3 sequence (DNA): TGTGCCAGTAGGGGAGGCGACAGATCCAGAGGAAATTCACCCCTCCACTTT. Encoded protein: CASRGGDRSRGNSPLHF.

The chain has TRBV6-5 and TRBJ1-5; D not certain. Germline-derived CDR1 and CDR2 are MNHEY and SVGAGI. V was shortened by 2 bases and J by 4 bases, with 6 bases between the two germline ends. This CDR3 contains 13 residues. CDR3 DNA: TGTGCCAGCAGTTACGGCGGAAATCAGCCCCAGCATTTT. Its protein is CASSYGGNQPQHF.

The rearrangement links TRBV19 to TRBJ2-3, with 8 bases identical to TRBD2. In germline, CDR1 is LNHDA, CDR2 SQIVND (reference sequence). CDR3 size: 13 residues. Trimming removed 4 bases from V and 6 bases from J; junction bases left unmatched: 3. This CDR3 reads CASSKTSEDTQYF. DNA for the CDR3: TGTGCCAGTAGTAAGACTAGCGAGGATACGCAGTATTTT. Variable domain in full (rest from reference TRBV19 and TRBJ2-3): DGGITQSPKYLFRKEGQNVTLSCEQNLNHDAMYWYRQDPGQGLRLIYYSQIVNDFQKGDIAEGYSVSREKKESFPLTVTSAQKNPTAFYLCASSKTSEDTQYFGPGTRLTVL.

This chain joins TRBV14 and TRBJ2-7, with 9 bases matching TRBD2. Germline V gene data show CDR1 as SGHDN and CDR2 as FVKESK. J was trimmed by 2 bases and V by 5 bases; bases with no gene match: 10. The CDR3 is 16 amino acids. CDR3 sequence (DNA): TGTGCCAGCAGCAAGAACGTAGCGGGGGCGACCTACGAGCAGTACTTC. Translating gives CASSKNVAGATYEQYF.

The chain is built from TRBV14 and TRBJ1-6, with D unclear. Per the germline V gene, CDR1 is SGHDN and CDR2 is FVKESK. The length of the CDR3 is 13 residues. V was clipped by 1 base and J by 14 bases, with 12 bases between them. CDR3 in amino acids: CASSQVLGRALHF. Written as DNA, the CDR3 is TGTGCCAGCAGCCAAGTGTTGGGCAGAGCCCTCCACTTT.

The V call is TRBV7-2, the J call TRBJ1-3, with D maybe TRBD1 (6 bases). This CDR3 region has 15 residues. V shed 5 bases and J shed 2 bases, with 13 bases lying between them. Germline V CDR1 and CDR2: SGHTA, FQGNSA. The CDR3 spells CASSANTGPGNTIYF. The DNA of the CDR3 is TGTGCCAGCAGCGCAAATACAGGGCCTGGAAACACCATATATTTT.

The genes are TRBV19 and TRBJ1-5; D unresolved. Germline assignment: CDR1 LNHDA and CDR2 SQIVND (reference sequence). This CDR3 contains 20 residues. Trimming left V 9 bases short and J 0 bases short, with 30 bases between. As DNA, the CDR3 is TGTGCCAGCCGAAACGGCCCCATGGCCAGCGAGTCCTATAGCAATCAGCCCCAGCATTTT. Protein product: CASRNGPMASESYSNQPQHF.